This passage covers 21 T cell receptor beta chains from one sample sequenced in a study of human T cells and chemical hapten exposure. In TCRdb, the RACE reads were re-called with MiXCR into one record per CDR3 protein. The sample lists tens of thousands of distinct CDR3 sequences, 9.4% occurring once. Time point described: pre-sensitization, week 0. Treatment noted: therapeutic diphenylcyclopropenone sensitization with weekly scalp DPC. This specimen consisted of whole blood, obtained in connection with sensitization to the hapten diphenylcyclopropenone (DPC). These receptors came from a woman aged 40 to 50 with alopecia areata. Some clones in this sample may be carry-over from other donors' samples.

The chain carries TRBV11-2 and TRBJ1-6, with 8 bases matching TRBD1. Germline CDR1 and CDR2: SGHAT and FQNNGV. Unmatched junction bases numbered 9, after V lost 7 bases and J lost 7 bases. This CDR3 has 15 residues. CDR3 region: CASTRNRQGNSPLHF. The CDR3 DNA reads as TGTGCCAGCACCCGCAACAGACAGGGGAATTCACCCCTCCACTTT.

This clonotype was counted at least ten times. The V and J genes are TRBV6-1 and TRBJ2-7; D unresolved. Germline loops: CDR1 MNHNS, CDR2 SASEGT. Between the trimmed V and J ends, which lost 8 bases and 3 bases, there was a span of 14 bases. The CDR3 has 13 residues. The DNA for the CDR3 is TGTGCCAGCTCAATAACAGCGTACTACGAGCAGTACTTC. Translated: CASSITAYYEQYF.

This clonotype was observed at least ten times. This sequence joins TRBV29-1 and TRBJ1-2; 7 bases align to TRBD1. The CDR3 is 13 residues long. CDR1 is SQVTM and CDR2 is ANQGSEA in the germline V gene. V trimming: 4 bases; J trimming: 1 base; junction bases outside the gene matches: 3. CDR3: CSVAGQNNYGYTF. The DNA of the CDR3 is TGCAGCGTTGCGGGACAGAATAACTATGGCTACACCTTC.

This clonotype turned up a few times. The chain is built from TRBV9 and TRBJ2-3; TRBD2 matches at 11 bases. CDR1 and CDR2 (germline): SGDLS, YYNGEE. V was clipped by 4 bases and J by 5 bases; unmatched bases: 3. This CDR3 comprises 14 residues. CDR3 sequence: CASSLSGGVDTQYF. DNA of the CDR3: TGTGCCAGCAGCCTTAGCGGGGGGGTAGATACGCAGTATTTT.

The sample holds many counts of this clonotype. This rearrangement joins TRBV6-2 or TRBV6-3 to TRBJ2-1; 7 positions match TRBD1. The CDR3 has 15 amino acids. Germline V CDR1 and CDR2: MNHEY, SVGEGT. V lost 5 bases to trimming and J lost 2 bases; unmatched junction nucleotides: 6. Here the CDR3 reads CASSRNQGAYNEQFF. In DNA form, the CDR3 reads TGTGCCAGCAGTCGTAATCAGGGGGCCTACAATGAGCAGTTCTTC.

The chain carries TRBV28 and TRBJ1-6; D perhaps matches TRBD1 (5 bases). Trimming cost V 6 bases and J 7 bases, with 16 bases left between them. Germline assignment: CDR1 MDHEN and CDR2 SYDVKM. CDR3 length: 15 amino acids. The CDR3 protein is CASSIVDRTNSPLHF. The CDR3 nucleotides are TGTGCCAGCAGCATAGTCGACAGAACCAATTCACCCCTCCACTTT.

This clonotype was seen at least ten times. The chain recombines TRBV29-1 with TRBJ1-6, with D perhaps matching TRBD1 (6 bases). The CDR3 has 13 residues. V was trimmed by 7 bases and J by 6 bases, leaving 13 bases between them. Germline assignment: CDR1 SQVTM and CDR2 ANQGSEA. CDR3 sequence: CSARTALNSPLHF. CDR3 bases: TGCAGCGCCAGGACAGCACTTAATTCACCCCTCCACTTT. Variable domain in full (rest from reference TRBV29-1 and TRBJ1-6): SAVISQKPSRDICQRGTSLTIQCQVDSQVTMMFWYRQQPGQSLTLIATANQGSEATYESGFVIDKFPISRPNLTFSTLTVSNMSPEDSSIYLCSARTALNSPLHFGNGTRLTVT.

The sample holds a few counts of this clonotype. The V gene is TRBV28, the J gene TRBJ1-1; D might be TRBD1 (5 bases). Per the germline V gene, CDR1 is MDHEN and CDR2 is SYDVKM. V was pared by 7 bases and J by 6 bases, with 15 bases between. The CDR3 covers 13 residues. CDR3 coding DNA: TGTGCCAGCACCCTAACCGGGGGGTCTGAAGCTTTCTTT. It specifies CASTLTGGSEAFF.

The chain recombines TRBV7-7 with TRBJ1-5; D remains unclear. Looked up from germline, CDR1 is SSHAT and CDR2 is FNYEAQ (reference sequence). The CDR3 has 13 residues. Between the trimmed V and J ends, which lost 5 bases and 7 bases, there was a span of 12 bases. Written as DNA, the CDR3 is TGTGCCAGCAGCCCACTTTTGGCGCAGCCCCAGCATTTT. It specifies CASSPLLAQPQHF.

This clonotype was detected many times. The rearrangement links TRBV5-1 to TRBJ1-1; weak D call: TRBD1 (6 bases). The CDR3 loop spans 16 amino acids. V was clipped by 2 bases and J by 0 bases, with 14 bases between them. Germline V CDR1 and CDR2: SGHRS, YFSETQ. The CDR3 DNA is TGCGCCAGCAGCTTTCCGCAGGGGCAATTGAACACTGAAGCTTTCTTT. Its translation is CASSFPQGQLNTEAFF.

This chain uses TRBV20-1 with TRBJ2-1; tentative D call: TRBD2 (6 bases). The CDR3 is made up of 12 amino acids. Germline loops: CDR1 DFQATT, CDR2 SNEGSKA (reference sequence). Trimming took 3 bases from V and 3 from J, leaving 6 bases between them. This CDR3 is CSARRDYNEQFF. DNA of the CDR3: TGCAGTGCTAGGCGGGACTACAATGAGCAGTTCTTC.

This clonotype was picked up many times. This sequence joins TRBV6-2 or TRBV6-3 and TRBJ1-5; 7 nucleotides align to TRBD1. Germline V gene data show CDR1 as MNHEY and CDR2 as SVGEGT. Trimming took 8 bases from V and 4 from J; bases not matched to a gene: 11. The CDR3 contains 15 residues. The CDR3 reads CASLAPGQTNQPQHF. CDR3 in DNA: TGTGCCAGCCTAGCTCCGGGACAGACTAATCAGCCCCAGCATTTT.

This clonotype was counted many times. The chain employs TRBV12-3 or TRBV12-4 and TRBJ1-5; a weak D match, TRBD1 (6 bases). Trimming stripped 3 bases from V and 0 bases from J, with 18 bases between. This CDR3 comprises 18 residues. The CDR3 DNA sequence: TGTGCCAGCAGTTTCGGTCAGGGGCAGAGCTATAGCAATCAGCCCCAGCATTTT. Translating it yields CASSFGQGQSYSNQPQHF.

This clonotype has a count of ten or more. CDR3 nucleotides: TGCGCCAGCGGAGCGGGGGTGGTGGGAGAGACCCAGTACTTC. Translated: CASGAGVVGETQYF. This chain joins TRBV5-1 and TRBJ2-5, with 8 bases matching TRBD2. Unmatched junction bases numbered 9, after V lost 7 bases and J lost 4 bases. The germline gives CDR1 SGHRS, CDR2 YFSETQ. CDR3 size: 14 residues.

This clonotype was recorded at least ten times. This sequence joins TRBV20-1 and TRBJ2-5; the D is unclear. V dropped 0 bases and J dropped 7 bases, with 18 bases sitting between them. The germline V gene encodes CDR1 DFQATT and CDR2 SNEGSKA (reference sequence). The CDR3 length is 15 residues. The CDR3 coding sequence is TGCAGTGCTAGAGATGGGCCACCTGGCCGCCGGACCCAGTACTTC. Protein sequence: CSARDGPPGRRTQYF.

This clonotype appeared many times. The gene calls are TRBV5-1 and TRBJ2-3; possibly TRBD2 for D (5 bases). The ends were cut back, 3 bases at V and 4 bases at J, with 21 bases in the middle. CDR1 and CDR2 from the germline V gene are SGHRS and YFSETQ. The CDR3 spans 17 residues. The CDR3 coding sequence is TGCGCCAGCAGCTCGTGGCGGCAACTAGTTATCGCAGATACGCAGTATTTT. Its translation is CASSSWRQLVIADTQYF.

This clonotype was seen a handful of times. The CDR3 coding sequence is TGTGCCAGCAGTAACCCGGGACAGACCTACGAGCAGTACTTC. Protein sequence: CASSNPGQTYEQYF. The chain has TRBV6-2 or TRBV6-3 and TRBJ2-7, with TRBD1 identical over 7 bases. Germline CDR1 reads MNHEY; CDR2 reads SVGEGT. V was clipped by 5 bases and J by 2 bases; unmatched bases: 6. The CDR3 is 14 residues long.

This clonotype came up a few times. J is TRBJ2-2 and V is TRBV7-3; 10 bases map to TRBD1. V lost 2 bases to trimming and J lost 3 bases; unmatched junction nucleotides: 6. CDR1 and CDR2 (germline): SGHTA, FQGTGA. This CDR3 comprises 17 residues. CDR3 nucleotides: TGTGCCAGCAGCTTATCCGGGACAGGGGTCTACACCGGGGAGCTGTTTTTT. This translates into CASSLSGTGVYTGELFF.

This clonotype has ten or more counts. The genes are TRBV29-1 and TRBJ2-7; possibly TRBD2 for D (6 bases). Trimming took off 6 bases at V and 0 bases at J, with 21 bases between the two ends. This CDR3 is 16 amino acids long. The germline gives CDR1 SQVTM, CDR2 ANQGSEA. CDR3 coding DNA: TGCAGCGTCCGGGAGCCCCTGTCTTTGCCCTCCTACGAGCAGTACTTC. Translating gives CSVREPLSLPSYEQYF.

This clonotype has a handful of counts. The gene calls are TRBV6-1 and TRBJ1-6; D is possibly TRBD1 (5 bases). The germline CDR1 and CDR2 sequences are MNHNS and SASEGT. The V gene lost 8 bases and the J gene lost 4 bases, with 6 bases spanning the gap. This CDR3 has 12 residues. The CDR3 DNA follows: TGTGCCAGCGGACAATATAATTCACCCCTCCACTTT. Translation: CASGQYNSPLHF.

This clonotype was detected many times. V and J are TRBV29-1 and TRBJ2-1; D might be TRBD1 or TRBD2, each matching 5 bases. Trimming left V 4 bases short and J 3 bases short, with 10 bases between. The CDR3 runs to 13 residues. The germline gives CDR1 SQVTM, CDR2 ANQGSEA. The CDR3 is CSVGGGLYNEQFF. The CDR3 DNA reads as TGCAGCGTTGGTGGGGGTCTCTACAATGAGCAGTTCTTC.